These 16 T cell receptor beta chains were sequenced from one sample in a study of T cell changes during pregnancy in multiple sclerosis. Repertoires were generated with immunoSEQ multiplex PCR, while TCRdb's copy carries only in-frame clones and drops some. The top ten hold roughly a tenth of the sample, which has approximately 24,000 clones, about nine tenths seen once. The sequencing used CD8+ T cells from peripheral blood mononuclear cells, collected in the third trimester of pregnancy. These receptors all stem from a female donor in good health, enrolled as a control in a pregnancy study.

This sequence joins TRBV29-1 and TRBJ2-1; 7 bases line up with TRBD2. CDR1 and CDR2 (germline): SQVTM, ANQGSEA. V dropped 4 bases and J dropped 1; count of bases not matched to a gene: 4. CDR3 length: 14 amino acids. CDR3 region: CSVGLAESYNEQFF. CDR3 bases: TGCAGCGTTGGACTAGCCGAATCCTACAATGAGCAGTTCTTC.

The chain employs TRBV15 and TRBJ1-2; D gene ambiguous. V was pared by 0 bases and J by 7 bases, with 12 bases between. The germline V gene has CDR1 LNHNV and CDR2 YYDKDF (reference sequence). The CDR3 spans 14 residues. The CDR3 DNA follows: TGTGCCACCAGCAGAGATCTAGGGAGCGGTGGCTACACCTTC. Its translation: CATSRDLGSGGYTF.

This clone was seen more than once but under ten times. This sequence joins TRBV19 and TRBJ2-1, with TRBD1 matching 11 bases. The J segment lost 8 bases and the V segment lost 6 bases, leaving 9 bases of the junction unmatched. The CDR3 covers 15 residues. CDR1 is LNHDA, CDR2 SQIVND, per germline (reference sequence). This CDR3 is CASSPDRGRQDEQFF. The DNA of the CDR3 is TGTGCCAGTAGCCCGGACAGGGGGCGTCAGGATGAGCAGTTCTTC.

The rearrangement links TRBV4-2 to TRBJ1-1; 9 bases align to TRBD1. V trimming: 4 bases; J trimming: 6 bases; junction bases outside the gene matches: 9. The germline V gene encodes CDR1 LGHNA and CDR2 YNFKEQ. This CDR3 spans 15 amino acids. CDR3 residues: CASSPETGGWAEAFF. As DNA, the CDR3 is TGTGCCAGCAGCCCCGAAACAGGGGGCTGGGCTGAAGCTTTCTTT.

The V gene is TRBV6-4, the J gene TRBJ2-3; possible D gene TRBD2, 5 bases. Trimming took 6 bases from V and 1 from J, leaving 14 bases between them. This CDR3 region has 15 residues. Germline V lookup: CDR1 MRHNA, CDR2 SNTAGT. The CDR3 nucleotides read TGTGCCAGCAGCCCCAGCGGTTCCGGCACAGATACGCAGTATTTT. Translated: CASSPSGSGTDTQYF.

The CDR3 DNA reads as TGTGCCAGCCTAAATCCACCCTATGGCTACACCTTC. This encodes CASLNPPYGYTF. The rearrangement joins TRBV27 to TRBJ1-2; D remains unclear. There are 12 residues in the CDR3. Deletions cut 8 bases from V and 4 bases from J, with 11 bases between. The germline gives CDR1 MNHEY, CDR2 SMNVEV (reference sequence).

V gene TRBV27 combines with J gene TRBJ2-1; 15 positions agree with TRBD2. The CDR3 contains 16 residues. Germline-derived CDR1 and CDR2 are MNHEY and SMNVEV (reference sequence). J lost 9 bases, V lost 10 bases, and 13 bases had no gene match. CDR3 loop: CATRTSGGAKAFEQFF. DNA for the CDR3: TGTGCCACCAGGACTAGCGGGGGGGCCAAAGCTTTTGAGCAGTTCTTC.

The rearrangement uses TRBV6-5 and TRBJ2-3; D perhaps matches TRBD2 (5 bases). The CDR3 is 14 residues long. CDR1 and CDR2 from the germline V gene are MNHEY and SVGAGI. Trimming removed 6 bases at V and 3 bases at J, with 13 bases between. CDR3 nucleotides: TGTGCCAGCAGCCCGTTGACGGGGACAGATACGCAGTATTTT. It codes for CASSPLTGTDTQYF.

The gene calls are TRBV7-9 and TRBJ1-3; 7 nucleotides match TRBD1. Germline values: CDR1 SEHNR, CDR2 FQNEAQ (reference sequence). The CDR3 runs 17 residues. The V segment lost 5 bases and the J segment 4 bases; nucleotides outside the gene matches: 14. This CDR3 is CASSVPTGMISGNTIYF. The CDR3 DNA reads TGTGCCAGCAGCGTTCCGACAGGGATGATTTCGGGAAACACCATATATTTT.

The chain uses TRBV19 and TRBJ1-1, with unresolved D. V lost 5 bases to trimming and J lost 4 bases, with 5 bases between them. The CDR3 runs to 11 residues. Germline CDR1 is LNHDA and CDR2 is SQIVND (reference sequence). The CDR3 DNA is TGTGCCAGTAGTTACATCACTGAAGCTTTCTTT. Translating it yields CASSYITEAFF. Supplemented by reference TRBV19 and TRBJ1-1, the full variable domain reads DGGITQSPKYLFRKEGQNVTLSCEQNLNHDAMYWYRQDPGQGLRLIYYSQIVNDFQKGDIAEGYSVSREKKESFPLTVTSAQKNPTAFYLCASSYITEAFFGQGTRLTVV.

This clone has a single count. The rearrangement links TRBV5-8 to TRBJ1-1; no reliable D call. CDR1 is SGHTS and CDR2 is YDEGEE in the germline V gene. Between the trimmed V and J ends, which lost 0 bases and 2 bases, there was a span of 5 bases. The CDR3 spans 13 residues. The CDR3 region is CASSLDRNTEAFF. DNA for the CDR3: TGTGCCAGCAGCTTGGACAGAAACACTGAAGCTTTCTTT.

The chain recombines TRBV9 with TRBJ2-3; a possible D gene is TRBD2 (6 bases). This CDR3 contains 13 residues. Between the trimmed V and J ends, which lost 3 bases and 11 bases, there was a span of 16 bases. Germline V CDR1 and CDR2: SGDLS, YYNGEE. CDR3 nucleotides: TGTGCCAGCAGCGGTCAGGGACTGACTAAGCAGTATTTT. Its protein product is CASSGQGLTKQYF.

The chain combines TRBV9 with TRBJ2-1, with a tentative D call TRBD2 (5 bases). V lost 4 bases and J 4 bases, leaving 21 bases between the germline ends. The CDR3 is 17 residues long. The germline V gene has CDR1 SGDLS and CDR2 YYNGEE. For the CDR3, the DNA is TGTGCCAGCAGCCCCCGCGTGGGGAGAGTCGTTTACAATGAGCAGTTCTTC. Encoded protein: CASSPRVGRVVYNEQFF.

This rearrangement joins TRBV9 to TRBJ2-2; 9 positions match TRBD2. With 3 bases clipped from V and 7 bases from J, the junction kept 7 bases outside the gene matches. The CDR3 has 15 residues. Germline assignment: CDR1 SGDLS and CDR2 YYNGEE. CDR3 region: CASSDGGGGGGELFF. CDR3 coding DNA: TGTGCCAGCAGCGACGGCGGGGGGGGAGGCGGGGAGCTGTTTTTT. The variable domain in full, completed from reference TRBV9 and TRBJ2-2, reads DSGVTQTPKHLITATGQRVTLRCSPRSGDLSVYWYQQSLDQGLQFLIQYYNGEERAKGNILERFSAQQFPDLHSELNLSSLELGDSALYFCASSDGGGGGGELFFGEGSRLTVL.

This clone was recorded only once. The V call is TRBV13, the J call TRBJ2-3; 7 nucleotides line up with TRBD1. CDR1 is PRHDT, CDR2 FYEKMQ, per germline (reference sequence). This CDR3 region has 13 residues. V was clipped by 10 bases and J by 0 bases; unmatched bases: 4. The CDR3 DNA reads TGTGCCACTTGGGACAGAAGCACAGATACGCAGTATTTT. It codes for CATWDRSTDTQYF.

The chain employs TRBV6-6 and TRBJ1-2; D uncertain. This CDR3 is built from 11 residues. Trimming removed 2 bases at V and 5 bases at J, with 3 bases between. Germline V gene sequence: CDR1 MNHNY, CDR2 SVGAGI (reference sequence). This CDR3 reads CASSYQYGYTF. DNA for the CDR3: TGTGCCAGCAGTTACCAGTATGGCTACACCTTC.